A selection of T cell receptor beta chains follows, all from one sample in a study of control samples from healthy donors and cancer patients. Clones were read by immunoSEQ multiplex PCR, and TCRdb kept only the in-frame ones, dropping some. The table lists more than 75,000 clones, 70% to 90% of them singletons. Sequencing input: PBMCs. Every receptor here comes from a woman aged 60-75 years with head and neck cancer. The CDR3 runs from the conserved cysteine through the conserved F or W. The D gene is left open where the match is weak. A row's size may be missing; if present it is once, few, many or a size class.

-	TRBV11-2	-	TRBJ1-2	CASSLRPEGGYTF	TGTGCCAGCAGCTTAAGACCCGAGGGTGGCTACACCTTC
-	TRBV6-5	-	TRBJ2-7	CASSRGGDYEQYF	TGTGCCAGCAGTAGGGGGGGCGACTACGAGCAGTACTTC
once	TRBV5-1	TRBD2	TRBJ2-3	CASSPGLAGSLTDTQYF	TGCGCCAGCAGCCCGGGACTAGCGGGCAGCCTCACAGATACGCAGTATTTT
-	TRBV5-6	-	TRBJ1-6	CASRNPHSPLHF	TGTGCCAGCAGAAATCCGCATTCACCCCTCCACTTT
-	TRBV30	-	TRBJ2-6	CAWGRGKLNSGANVLTF	TGTGCCTGGGGGCGAGGGAAGCTTAACTCTGGGGCCAACGTCCTGACTTTC
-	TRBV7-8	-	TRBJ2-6	CASSPLAPGANVLTF	TGTGCCAGCAGCCCGCTAGCGCCCGGGGCCAACGTCCTGACTTTC
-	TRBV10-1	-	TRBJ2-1	CASSGQQYDEQFF	TGCGCCAGCAGTGGTCAACAGTACGATGAGCAGTTCTTC
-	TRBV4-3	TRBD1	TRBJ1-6	CASSQDTGGVLNSPLHF	TGCGCCAGCAGCCAAGATACAGGGGGCGTACTCAATTCACCCCTCCACTTT
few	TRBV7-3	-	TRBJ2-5	CASSRAWGETQYF	TGTGCCAGCAGCCGGGCTTGGGGGGAGACCCAGTACTTC
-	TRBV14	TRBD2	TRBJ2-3	CASSQVSGGLPQYF	TGTGCCAGCAGCCAAGTAAGCGGGGGTTTACCGCAGTATTTT
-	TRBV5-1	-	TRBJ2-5	CASSLANRMSQETQYF	TGCGCCAGCAGCTTGGCCAACAGAATGAGCCAAGAGACCCAGTACTTC
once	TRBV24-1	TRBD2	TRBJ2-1	CATSDWTSGSYNEQFF	TGTGCCACCAGTGATTGGACTAGCGGATCCTACAATGAGCAGTTCTTC
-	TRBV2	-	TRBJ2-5	CASTPGPGFGETQYF	TGTGCCAGCACCCCGGGCCCAGGGTTTGGAGAGACCCAGTACTTC